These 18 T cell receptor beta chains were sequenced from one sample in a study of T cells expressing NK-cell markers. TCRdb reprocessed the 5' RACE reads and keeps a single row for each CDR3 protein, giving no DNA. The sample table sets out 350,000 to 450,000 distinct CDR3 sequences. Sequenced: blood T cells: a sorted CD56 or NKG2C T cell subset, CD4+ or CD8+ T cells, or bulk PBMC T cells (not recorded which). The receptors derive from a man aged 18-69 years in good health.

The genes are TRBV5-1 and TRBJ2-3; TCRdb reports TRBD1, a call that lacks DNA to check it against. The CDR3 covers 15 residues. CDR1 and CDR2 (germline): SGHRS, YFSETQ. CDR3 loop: CASSLQGASLDTQYF.

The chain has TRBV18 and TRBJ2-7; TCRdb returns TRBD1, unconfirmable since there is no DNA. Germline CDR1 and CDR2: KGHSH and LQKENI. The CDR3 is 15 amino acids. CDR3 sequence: CASSPLPELGQGAYF.

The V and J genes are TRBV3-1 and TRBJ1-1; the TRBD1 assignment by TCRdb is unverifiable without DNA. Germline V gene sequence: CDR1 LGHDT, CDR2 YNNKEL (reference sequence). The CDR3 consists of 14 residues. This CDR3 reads CASSQDAGSRGAFF.

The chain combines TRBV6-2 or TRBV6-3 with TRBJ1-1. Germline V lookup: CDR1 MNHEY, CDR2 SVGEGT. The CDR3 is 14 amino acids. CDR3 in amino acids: CASTNRLSRTEAFF.

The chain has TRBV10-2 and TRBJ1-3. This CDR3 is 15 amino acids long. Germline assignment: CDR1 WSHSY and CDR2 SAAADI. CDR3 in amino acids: CASSSAGNSGNTIYF.

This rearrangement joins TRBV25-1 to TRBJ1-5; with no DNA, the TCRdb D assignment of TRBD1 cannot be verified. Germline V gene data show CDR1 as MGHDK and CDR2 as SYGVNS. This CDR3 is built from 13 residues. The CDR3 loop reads CASSDTGTQPQHF.

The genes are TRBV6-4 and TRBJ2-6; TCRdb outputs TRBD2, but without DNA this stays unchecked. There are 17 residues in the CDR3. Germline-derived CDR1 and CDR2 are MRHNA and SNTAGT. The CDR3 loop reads CASSDGGGISGANVLTF.

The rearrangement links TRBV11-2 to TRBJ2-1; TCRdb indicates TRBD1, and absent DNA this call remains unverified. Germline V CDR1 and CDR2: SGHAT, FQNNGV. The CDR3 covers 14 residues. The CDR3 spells CASSSKRGYNEQFF.

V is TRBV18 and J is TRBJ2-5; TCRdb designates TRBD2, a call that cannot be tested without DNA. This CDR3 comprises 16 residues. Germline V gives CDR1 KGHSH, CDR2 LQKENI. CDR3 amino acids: CASSPSKMGGQETQYF.

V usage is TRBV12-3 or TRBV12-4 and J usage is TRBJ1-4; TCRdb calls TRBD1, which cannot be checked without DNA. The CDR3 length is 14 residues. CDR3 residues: CASSRTGWSEKLFF.

CDR3 residues: CASSPRTKSETQYF. The chain joins TRBV28 to TRBJ2-5; TCRdb reports TRBD2, a call that lacks DNA to check it against. The CDR3 spans 14 residues. Germline V CDR1 and CDR2: MDHEN, SYDVKM.

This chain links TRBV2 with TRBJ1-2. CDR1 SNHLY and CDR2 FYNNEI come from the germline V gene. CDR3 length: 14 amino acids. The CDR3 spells CASSEAISDYGYTF.

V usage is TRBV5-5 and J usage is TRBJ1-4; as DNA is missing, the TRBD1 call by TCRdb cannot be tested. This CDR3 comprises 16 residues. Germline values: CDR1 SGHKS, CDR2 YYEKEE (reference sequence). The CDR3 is CASSLQGRTANEKLFF.

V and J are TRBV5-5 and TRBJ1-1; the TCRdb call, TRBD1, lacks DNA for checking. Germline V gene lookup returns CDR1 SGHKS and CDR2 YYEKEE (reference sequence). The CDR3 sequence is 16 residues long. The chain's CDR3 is CASSNGFGGLDTEAFF. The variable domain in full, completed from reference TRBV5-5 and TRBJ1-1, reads DAGVTQSPTHLIKTRGQQVTLRCSPISGHKSVSWYQQVLGQGPQFIFQYYEKEERGRGNFPDRFSARQFPNYSSELNVNALLLGDSALYLCASSNGFGGLDTEAFFGQGTRLTVV.

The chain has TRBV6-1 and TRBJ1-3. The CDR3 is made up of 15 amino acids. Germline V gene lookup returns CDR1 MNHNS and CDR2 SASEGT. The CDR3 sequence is CASSRAASSGNTIYF.

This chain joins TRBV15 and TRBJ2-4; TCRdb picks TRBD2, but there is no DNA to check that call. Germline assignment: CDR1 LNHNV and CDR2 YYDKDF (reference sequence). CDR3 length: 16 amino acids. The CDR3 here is CATSSPTSMSKNIQYF.

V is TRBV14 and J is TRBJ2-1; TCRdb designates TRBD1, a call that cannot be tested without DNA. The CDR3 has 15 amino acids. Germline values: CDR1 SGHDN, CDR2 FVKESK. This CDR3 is CASSSGDRGRNEQFF.

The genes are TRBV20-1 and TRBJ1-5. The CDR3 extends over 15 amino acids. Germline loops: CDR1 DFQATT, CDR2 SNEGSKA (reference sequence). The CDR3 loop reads CSARDRRNPNQPQHF.